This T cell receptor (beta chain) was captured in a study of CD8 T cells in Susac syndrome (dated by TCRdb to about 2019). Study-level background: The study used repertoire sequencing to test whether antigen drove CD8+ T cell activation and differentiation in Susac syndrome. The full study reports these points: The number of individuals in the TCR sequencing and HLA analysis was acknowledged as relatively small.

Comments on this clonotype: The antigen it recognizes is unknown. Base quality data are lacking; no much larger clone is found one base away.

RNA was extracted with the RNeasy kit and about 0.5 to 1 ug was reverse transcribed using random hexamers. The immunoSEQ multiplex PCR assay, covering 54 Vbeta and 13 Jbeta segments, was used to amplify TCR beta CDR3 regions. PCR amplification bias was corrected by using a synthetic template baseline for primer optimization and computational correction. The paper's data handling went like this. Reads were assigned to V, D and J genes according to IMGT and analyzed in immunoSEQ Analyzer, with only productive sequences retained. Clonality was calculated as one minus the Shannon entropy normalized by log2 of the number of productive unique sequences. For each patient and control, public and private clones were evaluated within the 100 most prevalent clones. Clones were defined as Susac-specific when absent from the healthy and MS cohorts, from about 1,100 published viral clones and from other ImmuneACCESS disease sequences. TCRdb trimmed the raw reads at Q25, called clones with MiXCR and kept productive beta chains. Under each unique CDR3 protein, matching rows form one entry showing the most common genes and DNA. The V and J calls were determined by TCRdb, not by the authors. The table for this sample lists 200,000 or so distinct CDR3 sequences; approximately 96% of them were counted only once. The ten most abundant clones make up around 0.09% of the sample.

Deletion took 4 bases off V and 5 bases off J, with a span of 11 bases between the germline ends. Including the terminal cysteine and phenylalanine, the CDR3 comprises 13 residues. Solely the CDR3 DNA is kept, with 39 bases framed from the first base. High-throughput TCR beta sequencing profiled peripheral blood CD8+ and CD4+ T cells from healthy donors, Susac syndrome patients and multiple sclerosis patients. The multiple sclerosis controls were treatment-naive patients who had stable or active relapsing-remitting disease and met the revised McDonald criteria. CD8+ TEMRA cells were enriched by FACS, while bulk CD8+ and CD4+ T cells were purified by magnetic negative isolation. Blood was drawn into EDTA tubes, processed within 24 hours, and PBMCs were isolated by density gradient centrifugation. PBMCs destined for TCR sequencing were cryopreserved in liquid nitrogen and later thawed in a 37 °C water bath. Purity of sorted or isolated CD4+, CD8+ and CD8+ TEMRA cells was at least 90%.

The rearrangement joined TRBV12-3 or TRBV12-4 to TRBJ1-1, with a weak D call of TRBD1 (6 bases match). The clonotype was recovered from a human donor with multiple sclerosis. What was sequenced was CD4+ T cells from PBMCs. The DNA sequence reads TGTGCCAGCAGTTATATACAGGGTACTGAAGCTTTCTTT. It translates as CASSYIQGTEAFF.